These T cell receptor beta chains were read from a single sample in a study of cytomegalovirus exposure and HLA in healthy donors. Profiled with immunoSEQ multiplex PCR; TCRdb holds only in-frame clones, not every one. The top ten clones hold 3% to 4.5% of a sample with about 200,000 clones, roughly 80% of them seen once. Material for sequencing was PBMCs. All receptors derive from a male donor in good health and CMV-seronegative. Both conserved end residues are part of each CDR3. A D gene is named only where the DNA matches it firmly. A clone size is listed for some rows: how often the clone was seen (once, few, many), or a class if it is expanded.

J gene	D gene	V gene	clone size	CDR3 DNA	CDR3 protein
TRBJ2-7	-	TRBV6-5	-	TGTGCCAGCAGACTCCCCTACGAGCAGTACTTC	CASRLPYEQYF
TRBJ2-5	-	TRBV6-5	once	TGTGCCAGCAGTTACCGAGAGACCCAGTACTTC	CASSYRETQYF
TRBJ2-2	TRBD2	TRBV28	-	TGTGCCAGCAGTCGGGGGGCGAACACCGGGGAGCTGTTTTTT	CASSRGANTGELFF
TRBJ2-1	-	TRBV4-1	-	TGCGCCAGCAGCCAAGTCGCCAGGGGATCCGCAAACCGTAACAATGAGCAGTTCTTC	CASSQVARGSANRNNEQFF
TRBJ2-7	TRBD1	TRBV25-1	-	TGTGCCAGCAGTCTCCGACAGGGGGCGTCCTACGAGCAGTACTTC	CASSLRQGASYEQYF
TRBJ2-2	TRBD2	TRBV10-3	-	TGTGCCATCAGTGACGGCCCCAGACTAGCGGGCATCTCCGGGGAGCTGTTTTTT	CAISDGPRLAGISGELFF
TRBJ1-1	-	TRBV7-6	-	TGTGCCGTCAACGTAGGGACTCGAGCTTTCTTT	CAVNVGTRAFF
TRBJ1-5	TRBD1	TRBV10-3	-	TGTGCCATCAGCCTCGACAGGGATCAGCCCCAGCATTTT	CAISLDRDQPQHF
TRBJ2-2	TRBD1	TRBV6-1	-	TGTGCCAGCATCCTTCGGACAGGTGGGGCCGGGGAGCTGTTTTTT	CASILRTGGAGELFF
TRBJ2-7	-	TRBV28	-	TGTGCCAGCAGGTTAACAGGGATGTACGAGCAGTACTTC	CASRLTGMYEQYF
TRBJ2-5	-	TRBV5-1	once	TGCGCCAGCAGCTCGGGTCAACTGCAAGAGACCCAGTACTTC	CASSSGQLQETQYF
TRBJ2-1	TRBD1	TRBV5-1	few	TGCGCCAGCAGCATGACAGGGGATAGGGGAGAGTTCTTC	CASSMTGDRGEFF
TRBJ2-7	-	TRBV10-2	-	TGCGCCAGCAAACCCACTAGCGACAGGCGTGAGCAGTACTTC	CASKPTSDRREQYF
TRBJ1-4	-	TRBV6-1	-	TGTGCCAGCAGTCAGGGCCTCGGTGAAAAACTGTTTTTT	CASSQGLGEKLFF
TRBJ2-7	-	TRBV6-6	-	TGTGCCACACAAGCGGAGAAAGCCTCCTACGAGCAGTACTTC	CATQAEKASYEQYF
TRBJ2-1	TRBD1	TRBV19	-	TGTGCCAGTATGTCCGGGACAGGGACCAATGAGCAGTTCTTC	CASMSGTGTNEQFF
TRBJ2-3	-	TRBV10-1	-	TGCGCCAGCAGTCGCTCCTGGGCTGATACGCAGTATTTT	CASSRSWADTQYF
TRBJ2-2	-	TRBV18	-	TGTGCCAGCTCACCCTATTCGACTAGTCCGAACACCGGGGAGCTGTTTTTT	CASSPYSTSPNTGELFF
TRBJ2-7	TRBD2	TRBV6-1	many	TGTGCCAGCAGTGTAAGGGCTAGCGGGAGTTACGAGCAGTACTTC	CASSVRASGSYEQYF
TRBJ1-1	-	TRBV2	few	TGTGCCAGCAGCAGGATGAACACTGAAGCTTTCTTT	CASSRMNTEAFF
TRBJ2-7	TRBD1	TRBV7-8	-	TGTGCCAGCAGCTTAGCCCGACAGGGTAGCGCTGAATACGAGCAGTACTTC	CASSLARQGSAEYEQYF
TRBJ2-4	-	TRBV9	-	TGTGCCAGCAGCGTAGCTGGGAGGTCAGGAGTTAGGCAGTACTTC	CASSVAGRSGVRQYF
TRBJ2-1	TRBD2	TRBV7-3	few	TGTGCCAGCAGCTTAACGGGACTAGCGGGGAATGAGCAGTTCTTC	CASSLTGLAGNEQFF
TRBJ1-3	-	TRBV28	-	TGTGCCAGCGCTCTTTCACTGCTTCGCGGAAACACCATATATTTT	CASALSLLRGNTIYF
TRBJ2-2	TRBD1	TRBV11-2	-	TGTGCCAGCAGCTTTAGAGGGGGCGAGACAAGAACCGGGGAGCTGTTTTTT	CASSFRGGETRTGELFF
TRBJ2-1	TRBD2	TRBV9	-	TGTGCCAGCAGCGTAGCTCCAGCGGGGGGTGTCAATGAGCAGTTCTTC	CASSVAPAGGVNEQFF
TRBJ2-1	-	TRBV5-1	-	TGCGCCAGCAGCTCCAAAACGAAGAGGTACTACAATGAGCAGTTCTTC	CASSSKTKRYYNEQFF
TRBJ2-3	TRBD2	TRBV7-3	-	TGTGCCAGCAGCTTAACAAGCGGGAGAGCAGATACGCAGTATTTT	CASSLTSGRADTQYF
TRBJ1-1	-	TRBV5-1	-	TGCGCCAGCAGCTTGAATGCGGAAATGAACACTGAAGCTTTCTTT	CASSLNAEMNTEAFF
TRBJ2-1	-	TRBV19	-	TGTGCCAGTAGTATTGAGGCGGGTAGCTCCTACAATGAGCAGTTCTTC	CASSIEAGSSYNEQFF
TRBJ2-1	-	TRBV2	-	TGTGCCAGCAGCCCGGGGGGCGGCCCGGCTATGGATGAGCAGTTCTTC	CASSPGGGPAMDEQFF
TRBJ2-2	TRBD2	TRBV6-5	-	TGTGCCAGCAGTGGGACTAGCGGGAGCTCCGGGGAGCTGTTTTTT	CASSGTSGSSGELFF
TRBJ1-5	-	TRBV20-1	-	TGCAGTGCTAGAAGAGATCAGCCCCAGCATTTT	CSARRDQPQHF
TRBJ2-4	TRBD2	TRBV6-6	-	TGTGCCAGTCTTTGGGCGGGAGGGCCAAACATTCAGTACTTC	CASLWAGGPNIQYF
TRBJ2-2	TRBD1	TRBV19	-	TGTGCCAGTAGGGACAGGTTGAACACCGGGGAGCTGTTTTTT	CASRDRLNTGELFF
TRBJ1-5	TRBD1	TRBV5-6	few	TGTGCCAGCAGCTTTTCGACAGGGAGGTGGAGCAATCAGCCCCAGCATTTT	CASSFSTGRWSNQPQHF
TRBJ2-2	TRBD2	TRBV6-6	-	TGTGCCAGCAGTTACTCGCGGGGGGTTAACACCGGGGAGCTGTTTTTT	CASSYSRGVNTGELFF
TRBJ2-4	-	TRBV11-2	-	TGTGCCAGCAGCTTAGTGGGTCTAGTGGAAAACATTCAGTACTTC	CASSLVGLVENIQYF
TRBJ2-3	-	TRBV7-3	-	TGTGCCAGCAGCTTCGGCAACGGGGGCACAGATACGCAGTATTTT	CASSFGNGGTDTQYF
TRBJ2-2	TRBD1	TRBV5-1	-	TGCGCCAGCAGCCAGGGGACAGCCTCTACGAGCACCGGGGAGCTGTTTTTT	CASSQGTASTSTGELFF
TRBJ2-1	TRBD1	TRBV6-7	-	TGTGCCAGCCCACCCGGGACAGGGTTTTCTGAGCAGTTCTTC	CASPPGTGFSEQFF
TRBJ2-3	-	TRBV11-2	-	TGTGCCAGCAGCTTGTCCCTTAGCACAGATACGCAGTATTTT	CASSLSLSTDTQYF